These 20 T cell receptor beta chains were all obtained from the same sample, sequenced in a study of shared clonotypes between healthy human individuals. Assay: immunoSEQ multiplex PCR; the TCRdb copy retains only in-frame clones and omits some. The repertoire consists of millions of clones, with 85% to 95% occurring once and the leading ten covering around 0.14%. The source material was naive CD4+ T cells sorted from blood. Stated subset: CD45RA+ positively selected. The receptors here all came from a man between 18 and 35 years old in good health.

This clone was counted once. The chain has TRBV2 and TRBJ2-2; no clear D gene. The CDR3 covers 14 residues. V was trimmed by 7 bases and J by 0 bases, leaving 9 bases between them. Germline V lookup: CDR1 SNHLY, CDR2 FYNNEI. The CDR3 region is CASTGRANTGELFF. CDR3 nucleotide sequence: TGTGCCAGCACCGGACGGGCGAACACCGGGGAGCTGTTTTTT. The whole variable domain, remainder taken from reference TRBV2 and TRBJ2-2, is EPEVTQTPSHQVTQMGQEVILRCVPISNHLYFYWYRQILGQKVEFLVSFYNNEISEKSEIFDDQFSVERPDGSNFTLKIRSTKLEDSAMYFCASTGRANTGELFFGEGSRLTVL.

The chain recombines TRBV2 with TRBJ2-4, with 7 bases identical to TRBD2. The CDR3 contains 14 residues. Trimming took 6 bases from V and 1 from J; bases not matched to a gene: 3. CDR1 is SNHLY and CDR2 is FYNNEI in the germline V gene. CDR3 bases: TGTGCCAGCAGGCACGGGGGGGCCAAAAACATTCAGTACTTC. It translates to CASRHGGAKNIQYF.

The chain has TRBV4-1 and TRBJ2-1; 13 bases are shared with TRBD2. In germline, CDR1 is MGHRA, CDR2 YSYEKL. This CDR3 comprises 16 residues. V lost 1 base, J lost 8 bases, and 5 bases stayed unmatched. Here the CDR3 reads CASSQAEGLAGYEQFF. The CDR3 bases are TGCGCCAGCAGCCAAGCCGAGGGACTAGCGGGGTATGAGCAGTTCTTC.

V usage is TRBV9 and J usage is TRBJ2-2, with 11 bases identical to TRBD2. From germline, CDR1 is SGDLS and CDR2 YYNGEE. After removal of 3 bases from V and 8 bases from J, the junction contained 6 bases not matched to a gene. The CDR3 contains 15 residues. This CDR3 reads CASSEKLAGAGELFF. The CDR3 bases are TGTGCCAGCAGCGAGAAACTAGCGGGAGCTGGGGAGCTGTTTTTT.

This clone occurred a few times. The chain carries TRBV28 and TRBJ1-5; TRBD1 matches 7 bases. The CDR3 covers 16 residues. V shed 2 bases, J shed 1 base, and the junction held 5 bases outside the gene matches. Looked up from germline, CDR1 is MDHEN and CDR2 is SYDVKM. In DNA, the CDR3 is TGTGCCAGCAGTTTAACAGGGGCTGGGAGCAATCAGCCCCAGCATTTT. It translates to CASSLTGAGSNQPQHF.

CDR3 residues: CASSRRGEGGEQYF. CDR3 DNA sequence: TGCGCCAGCAGCCGAAGGGGCGAGGGCGGCGAGCAGTACTTC. The rearrangement links TRBV5-1 to TRBJ2-7; D possibly matches TRBD1 or TRBD2 (5 bases each). This CDR3 comprises 14 residues. CDR1 and CDR2 (germline): SGHRS, YFSETQ. Trimming removed 4 bases at V and 6 bases at J, with 17 bases between. Full variable domain (missing parts from reference TRBV5-1 and TRBJ2-7): KAGVTQTPRYLIKTRGQQVTLSCSPISGHRSVSWYQQTPGQGLQFLFEYFSETQRNKGNFPGRFSGRQFSNSRSEMNVSTLELGDSALYLCASSRRGEGGEQYFGPGTRLTVT.

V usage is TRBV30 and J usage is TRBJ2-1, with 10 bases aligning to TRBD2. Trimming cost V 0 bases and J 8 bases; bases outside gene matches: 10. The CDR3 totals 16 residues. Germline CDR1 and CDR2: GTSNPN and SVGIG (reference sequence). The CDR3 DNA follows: TGTGCCTGGAGTGTACAGGCTAGCGGGAGCCTCTATGAGCAGTTCTTC. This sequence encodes CAWSVQASGSLYEQFF.

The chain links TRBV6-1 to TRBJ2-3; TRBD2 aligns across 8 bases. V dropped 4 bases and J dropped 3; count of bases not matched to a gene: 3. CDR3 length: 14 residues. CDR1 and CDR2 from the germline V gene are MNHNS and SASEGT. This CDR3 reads CASSVTSGTDTQYF. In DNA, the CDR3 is TGTGCCAGCAGTGTAACTAGCGGTACAGATACGCAGTATTTT.

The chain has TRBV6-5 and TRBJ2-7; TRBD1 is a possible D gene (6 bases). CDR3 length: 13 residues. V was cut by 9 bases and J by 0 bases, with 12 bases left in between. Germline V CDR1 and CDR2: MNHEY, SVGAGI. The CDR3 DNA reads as TGTGCCAGAGGACAGTACTTCTCCTACGAGCAGTACTTC. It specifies CARGQYFSYEQYF.

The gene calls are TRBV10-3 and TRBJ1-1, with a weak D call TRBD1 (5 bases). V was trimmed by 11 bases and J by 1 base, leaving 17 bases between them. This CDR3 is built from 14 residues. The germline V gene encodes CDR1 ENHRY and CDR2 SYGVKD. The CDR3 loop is CASRGEGPNTEAFF. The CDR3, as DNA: TGTGCCTCCCGGGGGGAGGGACCGAACACTGAAGCTTTCTTT.

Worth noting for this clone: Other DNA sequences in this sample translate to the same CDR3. The CDR3 nucleotides read TGCGCCAGCAGCCTAGCGGGGGGCCAAGAGACCCAGTACTTC. Its protein is CASSLAGGQETQYF. The chain links TRBV5-1 to TRBJ2-5, with 11 bases fitting TRBD2. CDR1 SGHRS and CDR2 YFSETQ come from the germline V gene. Germline trimming cut 4 bases from V and 1 base from J; bases unmatched to any gene: 0. The CDR3 has 14 amino acids.

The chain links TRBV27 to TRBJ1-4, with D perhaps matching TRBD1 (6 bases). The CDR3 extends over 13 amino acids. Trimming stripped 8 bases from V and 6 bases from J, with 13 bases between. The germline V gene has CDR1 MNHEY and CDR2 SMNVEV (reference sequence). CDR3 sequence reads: CASGLDSYEKLFF. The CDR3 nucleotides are TGTGCCAGCGGGCTGGACAGCTATGAAAAACTGTTTTTT. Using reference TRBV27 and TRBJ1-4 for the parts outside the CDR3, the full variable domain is EAQVTQNPRYLITVTGKKLTVTCSQNMNHEYMSWYRQDPGLGLRQIYYSMNVEVTDKGDVPEGYKVSRKEKRNFPLILESPSPNQTSLYFCASGLDSYEKLFFGSGTQLSVL.

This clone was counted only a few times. The CDR3 bases are TGTGCCAGCAGCTTAGACAGGCTTTCATCGACCCTCCACTTT. It yields the protein CASSLDRLSSTLHF. This chain connects TRBV7-8 to TRBJ1-6, with D perhaps matching TRBD1 (5 bases). This CDR3 spans 14 amino acids. V lost 1 base and J lost 14, with 15 bases in between. In germline, CDR1 is SGHVS, CDR2 FQNEAQ.

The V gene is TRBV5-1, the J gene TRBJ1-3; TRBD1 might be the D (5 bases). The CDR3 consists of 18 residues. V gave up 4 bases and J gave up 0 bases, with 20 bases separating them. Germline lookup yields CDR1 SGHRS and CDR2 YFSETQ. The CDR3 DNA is TGCGCCAGCAGCGCACAGGTGGGGATCTTATCCTCTGGAAACACCATATATTTT. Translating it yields CASSAQVGILSSGNTIYF.

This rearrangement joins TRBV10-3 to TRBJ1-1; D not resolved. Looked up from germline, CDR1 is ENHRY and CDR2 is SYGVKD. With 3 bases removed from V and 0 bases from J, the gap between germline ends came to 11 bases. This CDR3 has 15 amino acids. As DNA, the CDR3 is TGTGCCATCAGTGACTTCGGGGAGGTGAACACTGAAGCTTTCTTT. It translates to CAISDFGEVNTEAFF.

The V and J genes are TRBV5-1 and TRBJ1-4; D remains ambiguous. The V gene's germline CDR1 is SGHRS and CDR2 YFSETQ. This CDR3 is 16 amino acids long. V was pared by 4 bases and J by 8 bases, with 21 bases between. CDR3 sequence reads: CASSPAMDGLGEKLFF. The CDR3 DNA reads TGCGCCAGCAGCCCCGCTATGGACGGATTGGGAGAAAAACTGTTTTTT.

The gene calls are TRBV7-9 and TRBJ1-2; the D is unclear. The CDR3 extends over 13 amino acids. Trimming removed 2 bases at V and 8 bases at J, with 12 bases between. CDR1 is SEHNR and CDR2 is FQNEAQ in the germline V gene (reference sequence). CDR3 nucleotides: TGTGCCAGCAGCTTATTAGGGAATGGCGGCTACACCTTC. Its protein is CASSLLGNGGYTF.

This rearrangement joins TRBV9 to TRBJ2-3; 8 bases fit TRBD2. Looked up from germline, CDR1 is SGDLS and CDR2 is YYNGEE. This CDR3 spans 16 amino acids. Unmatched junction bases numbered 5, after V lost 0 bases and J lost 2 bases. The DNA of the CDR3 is TGTGCCAGCAGCGTAGGAAGCGGGGGCTTCACAGATACGCAGTATTTT. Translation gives CASSVGSGGFTDTQYF.

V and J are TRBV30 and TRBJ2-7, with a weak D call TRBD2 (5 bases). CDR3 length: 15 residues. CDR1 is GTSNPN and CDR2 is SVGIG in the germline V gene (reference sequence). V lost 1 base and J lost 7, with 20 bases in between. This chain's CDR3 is CAWSGAGILVREQYF. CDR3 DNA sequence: TGTGCCTGGAGTGGGGCCGGGATCCTGGTCCGGGAGCAGTACTTC.

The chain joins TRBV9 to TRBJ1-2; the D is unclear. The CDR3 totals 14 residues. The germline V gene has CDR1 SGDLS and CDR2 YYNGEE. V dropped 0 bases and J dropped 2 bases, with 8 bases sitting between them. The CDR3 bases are TGTGCCAGCAGCGTAGTACCGGGAAACTATGGCTACACCTTC. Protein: CASSVVPGNYGYTF.